The source of this TCR beta chain is a study of blood T cell repertoires in COVID-19. Study background: Samples of COVID-19 (acute and convalescent) were obtained from the United States, Italy and Spain.

The trim removed 4 bases at V and 1 base at J, leaving 8 bases unmatched. This CDR3 is built from 17 residues. Per the germline V gene, CDR1 is SGHKS and CDR2 is YYEKEE (reference sequence). In the authors' workflow: From reference gene primer amplification, estimates of nucleated cell counts were derived. Some clones are missing from TCRdb's copy, which holds only in-frame ones; the method was immunoSEQ multiplex PCR. From that table come the V and J calls and clone size; the DNA was used to work out D and trimming. In the table there are under 450,000 clones, 81% of which are singletons. This rearrangement joins TRBV5-5 to TRBJ1-2; TRBD1 matches 12 bases. This TCR was sampled from a human donor with acute or convalescent COVID-19. The donor label of this sample is uncertain. The sample consisted of peripheral blood. Here the CDR3 reads CASSAGTGGLLNYGYTF. The CDR3, as DNA: TGTGCCAGCAGCGCCGGGACAGGGGGCCTTCTTAACTATGGCTACACCTTC.